This is a list of T cell receptor beta chains from one sample in a study of OX40 agonist ivuxolimab in advanced cancers. Assay: immunoSEQ multiplex PCR; the TCRdb copy retains only in-frame clones and omits some. The table records under 65,000 clones, less than 90% of them present only once. The sample here was CD4+ or CD8+ T cells sorted from blood, taken in a trial of the OX40 agonist ivuxolimab. These receptors originate from an adult with an advanced solid tumor such as melanoma, head and neck, liver or kidney cancer. Each CDR3 is given with its conserved first and last residue. D genes are given only for firm matches. Not all rows give a size; the values are once, few, many and, for expanded clones, a class.

V	size	J	D	CDR3	DNA
TRBV6-5	NA	TRBJ2-3	TRBD2	CASRLREGVPQYF	TGTGCCAGCAGGCTCAGGGAGGGAGTGCCGCAGTATTTT
TRBV7-8	NA	TRBJ2-2	NA	CASSLARRNTGELFF	TGTGCCAGCAGCTTAGCGCGGAGGAACACCGGGGAGCTGTTTTTT
TRBV7-2	NA	TRBJ2-3	NA	CASTPRGRRTDTQYF	TGTGCCAGCACCCCGAGGGGCCGGCGCACAGATACGCAGTATTTT
TRBV9	NA	TRBJ2-3	TRBD2	CASSVHTSGYSTDTQYF	TGTGCCAGCAGCGTACACACTAGCGGATACTCCACAGATACGCAGTATTTT
TRBV19	NA	TRBJ2-3	NA	CASSQQGRADTQYF	TGTGCCAGTAGCCAACAGGGTCGTGCAGATACGCAGTATTTT
TRBV23-1	few	TRBJ2-7	NA	CASSPRGSGYEQYF	TGCGCCAGCAGTCCCCGGGGTAGCGGCTACGAGCAGTACTTC
TRBV28	once	TRBJ1-2	NA	CASKGGAWDYGYTF	TGTGCCAGCAAGGGGGGGGCCTGGGACTATGGCTACACCTTC
TRBV7-2	few	TRBJ2-2	NA	CASNLGSNTGELFF	TGTGCCAGCAACCTTGGTTCCAACACCGGGGAGCTGTTTTTT
TRBV6-4	NA	TRBJ2-1	TRBD2	CASSDTSLPSGPYNEQFF	TGTGCCAGCAGTGACACCTCTCTCCCTAGCGGGCCATACAATGAGCAGTTCTTC
TRBV11-2	NA	TRBJ2-3	NA	CASSLGAGSSTDTQYF	TGTGCCAGCAGCTTAGGAGCGGGTTCTAGCACAGATACGCAGTATTTT
TRBV4-3	NA	TRBJ2-1	NA	CASSQGTGLDEQFF	TGCGCCAGCAGCCAGGGAACCGGCCTAGATGAGCAGTTCTTC
TRBV2	NA	TRBJ2-1	NA	CASSNNEQFF	TGTGCCAGCTCTAATAATGAGCAGTTCTTC
TRBV5-6	NA	TRBJ2-5	TRBD2	CASSLFAAGDQQETQYF	TGTGCCAGCAGCTTGTTTGCAGCGGGAGATCAACAAGAGACCCAGTACTTC
TRBV18	NA	TRBJ1-1	NA	CASSLLRENTEAFF	TGTGCCAGCTCCCTCTTACGAGAGAACACTGAAGCTTTCTTT
TRBV30	NA	TRBJ2-1	NA	CAWSPRTSYNEQFF	TGTGCCTGGAGTCCACGGACCTCCTACAATGAGCAGTTCTTC
TRBV11-2	once	TRBJ1-2	NA	CASSLEGEGYTF	TGTGCCAGCAGCTTAGAAGGGGAAGGCTACACCTTC
TRBV4-2	NA	TRBJ2-1	NA	CASSQVGPGTYNEQFF	TGTGCCAGCAGCCAAGTAGGTCCGGGAACCTACAATGAGCAGTTCTTC
TRBV7-3	NA	TRBJ2-5	NA	CASSLNHGSVETQYF	TGTGCCAGCAGCTTAAATCACGGGAGCGTGGAGACCCAGTACTTC
TRBV5-6	NA	TRBJ1-3	NA	CASSVPSSGNTIYF	TGTGCCAGCAGCGTGCCAAGCTCTGGAAACACCATATATTTT
TRBV10-2	NA	TRBJ2-7	TRBD2	CASNPAGVKHEQYF	TGCGCCAGCAACCCAGCGGGAGTAAAGCACGAGCAGTACTTC
TRBV5-4	NA	TRBJ2-1	TRBD2	CASSQPGLAGESEQFF	TGTGCCAGCAGCCAACCCGGACTAGCGGGAGAGAGTGAGCAGTTCTTC
TRBV14	NA	TRBJ2-2	NA	CASSHSRATTGELFF	TGTGCCAGCAGCCATTCACGTGCCACCACCGGGGAGCTGTTTTTT
TRBV6-5	NA	TRBJ2-1	TRBD1	CASSSIRTGTYNEQFF	TGTGCCAGCAGTTCTATTCGGACAGGGACCTACAATGAGCAGTTCTTC
TRBV7-2	NA	TRBJ1-4	NA	CASSLTGSNEKLFF	TGTGCCAGCAGCTTAACAGGGTCTAATGAAAAACTGTTTTTT
TRBV6-1	once	TRBJ1-5	NA	CASSEAPRPRGYNQPQHF	TGTGCCAGCAGTGAGGCCCCTCGCCCCCGAGGATACAATCAGCCCCAGCATTTT
TRBV7-2	NA	TRBJ2-3	NA	CASSPTGRARGADTQYF	TGTGCCAGCAGCCCTACCGGACGTGCCCGAGGGGCAGATACGCAGTATTTT
TRBV6-5	NA	TRBJ2-7	TRBD2	CATKREGREQYF	TGTGCCACGAAGCGGGAGGGCCGCGAGCAGTACTTC
TRBV7-2	few	TRBJ2-1	TRBD2	CASSLDGREGLGEQFF	TGTGCCAGCAGCTTAGATGGGCGGGAGGGCCTGGGTGAGCAGTTCTTC
TRBV7-9	NA	TRBJ2-3	NA	CASSLYGSRTGTDTQYF	TGTGCCAGCAGCCTCTATGGCTCGAGGACAGGCACAGATACGCAGTATTTT
TRBV4-1	NA	TRBJ2-3	NA	CASSQFPDTQYF	TGCGCCAGCAGCCAATTCCCAGATACGCAGTATTTT
TRBV7-9	medium-sized	TRBJ1-1	NA	CASSLTGNTEAFF	TGTGCCAGCAGTCTGACAGGGAACACTGAAGCTTTCTTT
TRBV5-6	once	TRBJ2-3	NA	CASSLGQGSTDTQYF	TGTGCCAGCAGCTTGGGGCAGGGCAGCACAGATACGCAGTATTTT
TRBV5-6	NA	TRBJ2-7	TRBD2	CASRSWGRAVHEQYF	TGTGCCAGCAGATCTTGGGGGAGGGCCGTCCACGAGCAGTACTTC
TRBV6-6	once	TRBJ2-3	NA	CASSYIASGDTQYF	TGTGCCAGCAGTTACATCGCTAGTGGAGATACGCAGTATTTT
TRBV27	NA	TRBJ1-2	NA	CASSLLGYGYTF	TGTGCCAGCAGTTTATTGGGCTATGGCTACACCTTC
TRBV28	once	TRBJ2-2	TRBD1	CASSQIGTGRTGELFF	TGTGCCAGCAGTCAAATAGGGACAGGGCGAACCGGGGAGCTGTTTTTT
TRBV5-4	NA	TRBJ2-1	TRBD2	CASSLGAGGIYNEQFF	TGTGCCAGCAGCTTGGGGGCGGGAGGTATCTACAATGAGCAGTTCTTC
TRBV19	NA	TRBJ2-2	NA	CASTTILGTGELFF	TGTGCCAGTACCACAATTTTGGGCACCGGGGAGCTGTTTTTT
TRBV19	NA	TRBJ2-7	NA	CASSPFLRDGDYEQYF	TGTGCCAGTAGCCCGTTTTTACGGGACGGAGACTACGAGCAGTACTTC
TRBV28	NA	TRBJ1-5	NA	CASSLGTLSNQPQHF	TGTGCCAGCAGTTTAGGGACTCTTAGCAATCAGCCCCAGCATTTT
TRBV6-1	NA	TRBJ2-1	TRBD1	CASSVGTGYDEQFF	TGTGCCAGCAGTGTTGGGACAGGGTACGATGAGCAGTTCTTC
TRBV19	NA	TRBJ1-4	NA	CASSIKGQRRALNEKLFF	TGTGCCAGTAGTATTAAAGGACAGCGTCGGGCCCTTAATGAAAAACTGTTTTTT
TRBV4-3	NA	TRBJ1-2	NA	CASSQTFGANYGYTF	TGCGCCAGCAGCCAAACCTTTGGAGCTAACTATGGCTACACCTTC
TRBV5-1	NA	TRBJ2-3	TRBD2	CASSTVEAGGTDTQYF	TGCGCCAGCAGCACCGTAGAGGCGGGAGGCACAGATACGCAGTATTTT
TRBV19	NA	TRBJ2-7	NA	CASSSDRSSYEQYF	TGTGCCAGTAGTTCGGACAGAAGCTCCTACGAGCAGTACTTC
TRBV7-3	once	TRBJ1-1	NA	CASSRTVNTEAFF	TGTGCCAGCAGCCGCACAGTGAACACTGAAGCTTTCTTT
TRBV11-2	NA	TRBJ2-2	NA	CASSFGGPIVTGELFF	TGTGCCAGCAGCTTTGGCGGGCCGATTGTCACCGGGGAGCTGTTTTTT
TRBV7-2	NA	TRBJ1-5	NA	CASSLDGNSNQPRHF	TGTGCCAGCAGCTTAGACGGAAATAGCAATCAGCCCCGGCATTTT
TRBV4-2	NA	TRBJ1-1	NA	CASSQETVINTEAFF	TGTGCCAGCAGCCAAGAGACAGTAATAAACACTGAAGCTTTCTTT
TRBV7-2	NA	TRBJ1-3	NA	CASSRSGTDSGNTIYF	TGTGCCAGCAGCCGCTCCGGGACGGACTCTGGAAACACCATATATTTT